Here is one TCR beta chain with its context. Its antigen is as yet unknown. This may be a read error: a much more frequent sequence differs by one nucleotide. This sample is drawn from a study of T cells in Graves' hyperthyroidism and ophthalmopathy. Template material for amplifying TCR beta CDR3 regions consisted of RNA transcripts. During a first-round RT-PCR of the TCR CDR3, the HTBI primer set was used. TCRdb re-called the multiplex PCR reads through MiXCR, storing one row per CDR3 protein. The sample shows 500,000 to 750,000 distinct CDR3 sequences, 35% to 55% of them seen only once. The V gene's germline CDR1 is SEHNR and CDR2 FQNEAQ (reference sequence). This CDR3 has 15 amino acids. The study's findings and limits: Blood samples included most of the expanded thyroid clonotypes exceeding 0.001. In simple terms, a model built on 13 V-J features told ophthalmopathy apart from stable hyperthyroidism.

Patients with uncontrolled infections, other autoimmune diseases, pregnancy or lactation were excluded. Clinical symptoms, serum thyroxine and TRAb, thyroid ultrasound and orbital computed tomography together formed the diagnostic basis. The chain is built from TRBV7-9 and TRBJ2-5, with D maybe TRBD2 (5 bases). Sequences were obtained from peripheral blood or thyroid tissue (not recorded which). The clonotype was recovered from a woman aged 18-29 years with Graves' hyperthyroidism. This CDR3 reads CASSIRRGYQEIQYF. The CDR3 nucleotides read TGTGCCAGCAGCATACGAAGAGGGTACCAAGAGATCCAGTACTTC.